A selection of T cell receptor beta chains follows, all from one sample in a study of Ad26.COV2.S vaccination and SARS-CoV-2 variants. The method was immunoSEQ multiplex PCR; TCRdb's version includes in-frame clones alone and lacks a portion of them. This table holds 450,000 to 550,000 clones, roughly nine tenths found once. Sequencing used peripheral blood, obtained in a trial of Ad26.COV2.S vaccine versus placebo. The receptor source for this set is a person between 18 and 65 years old who received the Ad26.COV2.S COVID-19 vaccine or a placebo. The CDR3 runs from the conserved cysteine through the conserved F or W. D genes are given only for firm matches.

TRBJ2-5	TRBV5-1	TRBD2	CASSPTGTSGTKRETQYF
TRBJ1-4	TRBV6-5	.	CASSYDNPTNEKLFF
TRBJ2-1	TRBV20-1	TRBD2	CSASSGLAMSSYNEQFF
TRBJ1-6	TRBV5-1	.	CASRPVSNSPLHF
TRBJ2-3	TRBV11-2	.	CASSLWGVGGVGADTQYF
TRBJ2-1	TRBV24-1	.	CATSEGDNEQFF
TRBJ2-1	TRBV2	.	CASSGTGSSYNEQFF
TRBJ1-4	TRBV4-1	.	CASSQEWGLNEKLFF
TRBJ2-1	TRBV6-4	TRBD2	CASSESGSWRGEQFF
TRBJ1-2	TRBV7-9	TRBD1	CASSLVTGQDSYGYTF
TRBJ1-1	TRBV6-4	.	CASRKEEGVTEAFF
TRBJ1-2	TRBV6-5	.	CASTPGGGFRYTF
TRBJ2-7	TRBV7-2	.	CASSLGVRGRVAHYEQYF
TRBJ1-1	TRBV7-6	TRBD1	CASSLESGAGGMNTEAFF
TRBJ2-2	TRBV5-1	.	CASRPAPLETGELFF
TRBJ2-5	TRBV2	.	CASSDRETQYF
TRBJ1-5	TRBV6-5	.	CASSRQDQPQHF
TRBJ2-7	TRBV30	TRBD2	CAWSTGGSSYEQYF
TRBJ2-1	TRBV27	.	CASSAGPVQSYNEQFF
TRBJ1-5	TRBV30	.	CACKIGRDQPQHF
TRBJ1-4	TRBV28	TRBD1	CATQGQGNEKLFF
TRBJ2-1	TRBV27	TRBD1	CASTPGQRVNNEQFF
TRBJ2-1	TRBV28	.	CASSKIRRGYEQFF
TRBJ2-1	TRBV11-3	.	CASSLESHNEQFF
TRBJ2-1	TRBV5-1	TRBD2	CASSKSGGQYNEQFF
TRBJ1-6	TRBV7-2	TRBD1	CASSLTGANSPLHF
TRBJ2-3	TRBV19	.	CASSSLATVTDTQYF